This T cell receptor (beta chain) was sequenced in a study of monozygotic twins with inflammatory bowel disease. TCRdb reanalyzed the 5' RACE reads and collapses them to one entry per CDR3 protein, without DNA. The listing contains around 380,000 distinct CDR3 sequences. The CDR3 contains 16 residues. Germline CDR1 is SGHRS and CDR2 is YFSETQ. The sequence came from a human donor with ulcerative colitis or Crohn's disease, or a healthy co-twin of an affected twin (not recorded which). This rearrangement joins TRBV5-1 to TRBJ2-3; TCRdb returns TRBD2, unconfirmable since there is no DNA. The specimen sequenced was blood. CDR3 sequence reads: CASSGPLAGGPDTQYF.